The sequence of this T cell receptor (beta chain) was determined in a study of blood T cell repertoires in COVID-19. In the authors' workflow: Reference gene primers were amplified, and this amplification served to estimate nucleated cell counts. TCRdb's table, derived via immunoSEQ multiplex PCR, lists solely in-frame clones and lacks some. Clone size and the V and J calls come from that table; the DNA yielded D and trimming. The sample shows about 250,000 clones, around 84% of them seen only once. Participants' own reports of clinical history determined their cohort assignment. The CDR3 spans 14 residues. In germline, CDR1 is ENHRY, CDR2 SYGVKD. Trimming removed 0 bases from V and 0 bases from J, with 5 bases in between.

Sequences were obtained from PBMCs or T cells enriched from blood (not recorded which). This chain joins TRBV10-3 and TRBJ1-1; D gene unclear. This receptor was identified in a woman aged 45 to 65 who had recovered from COVID-19. Here the CDR3 reads CAISESSLNTEAFF. The CDR3 nucleotides are TGTGCCATCAGTGAGTCGTCATTGAACACTGAAGCTTTCTTT.